The 22 T cell receptor beta chains reported below all come from one sample, sequenced in a study of blood T cell repertoires in COVID-19 (TCRdb year 2020). The protocol used for the library was the immunoSEQ multiplex PCR assay. This is the immuneACCESS table as TCRdb keeps it, with only in-frame sequences that have V and J called. A part of the clones is gone; compared with another copy, unresolved V genes explain less than half, and the rest is unexplained. Within this sample are hundreds of thousands of clones, with approximately 91% of them counted one time only. The ten top clones hold roughly 8.9% of the sample. What was sequenced was PBMCs or T cells enriched from blood (not recorded which). These receptors came from a woman in her 40s who had recovered from COVID-19.

This clone has a handful of counts. The chain is built from TRBV19 and TRBJ2-1; 7 bases align to TRBD2. This CDR3 has 15 amino acids. Trimming took 2 bases from V and 1 from J; bases not matched to a gene: 2. Germline CDR1 LNHDA, CDR2 SQIVND (reference sequence). The CDR3 region has the DNA TGTGCCAGTAGTATATGGGGGGGATCCTACAATGAGCAGTTCTTC. Encoded protein: CASSIWGGSYNEQFF.

The V call is TRBV5-1, the J call TRBJ1-4; 10 bases are shared with TRBD1. The CDR3 sequence is 16 residues long. Germline lookup yields CDR1 SGHRS and CDR2 YFSETQ. The ends lost 4 bases at V and 7 bases at J; junction bases unmatched: 10. The CDR3 DNA reads as TGCGCCAGCAGCGCCACCGACAGGGGGCGCGGTGAAAAACTGTTTTTT. Amino acids: CASSATDRGRGEKLFF.

The chain couples TRBV27 to TRBJ2-4, with 8 positions matching TRBD2. V was clipped by 5 bases and J by 8 bases; unmatched bases: 8. This CDR3 spans 14 amino acids. CDR1 MNHEY and CDR2 SMNVEV come from the germline V gene (reference sequence). CDR3 loop: CASSPRGAEDIQYF. The CDR3 bases are TGTGCCAGCAGTCCGCGGGGGGCCGAGGACATTCAGTACTTC.

The chain combines TRBV11-3 with TRBJ2-3, with TRBD2 matching 7 bases. This CDR3 contains 16 residues. J was trimmed by 5 bases and V by 5 bases; bases with no gene match: 13. Germline V lookup: CDR1 SGHNT, CDR2 YENEEA. The CDR3, as DNA: TGTGCCAGCAGCGTCCTGACTAGCTCTCTGGGAGATACGCAGTATTTT. Translating gives CASSVLTSSLGDTQYF.

V is TRBV7-2 and J is TRBJ1-2, with D possibly matching TRBD1 (5 bases). Trimming cost V 1 base and J 5 bases, with 8 bases left between them. This CDR3 is 13 amino acids long. Germline V gene sequence: CDR1 SGHTA, CDR2 FQGNSA. The DNA of the CDR3 is TGTGCCAGCAGCTTAGGACAGTTTTATGGCTACACCTTC. Amino acid sequence: CASSLGQFYGYTF.

V usage is TRBV10-3 and J usage is TRBJ1-1, with D perhaps TRBD1 (6 bases). Trimming stripped 10 bases from V and 1 base from J, with 13 bases between. Germline assignment: CDR1 ENHRY and CDR2 SYGVKD. The CDR3 is made up of 13 amino acids. The CDR3 sequence: CATAGAWNTEAFF. DNA for the CDR3: TGTGCCACCGCAGGGGCTTGGAACACTGAAGCTTTCTTT.

V and J are TRBV27 and TRBJ2-3, with D perhaps matching TRBD1 (6 bases). The CDR3 is 15 residues long. The germline V gene has CDR1 MNHEY and CDR2 SMNVEV (reference sequence). V lost 2 bases to trimming and J lost 2 bases, with 11 bases between them. CDR3 DNA sequence: TGTGCCAGCAGTTTAGCAGGGGACAACACAGATACGCAGTATTTT. It encodes CASSLAGDNTDTQYF.

This clone showed up just once. The chain has TRBV11-2 and TRBJ2-2, with TRBD2 matching 9 bases. This CDR3 comprises 15 residues. Germline CDR1 reads SGHAT; CDR2 reads FQNNGV. V lost 3 bases and J lost 4; bases outside the gene matches: 3. The chain's CDR3 is CASSFSGGSTGELFF. In DNA, the CDR3 is TGTGCCAGCAGCTTCAGCGGGGGGAGCACCGGGGAGCTGTTTTTT.

This chain connects TRBV4-1 to TRBJ2-1; TRBD2 aligns across 11 bases. Germline V lookup: CDR1 MGHRA, CDR2 YSYEKL. The CDR3 extends over 14 amino acids. The V segment lost 2 bases and the J segment 9 bases; nucleotides outside the gene matches: 3. The CDR3 sequence is CASSQKLAGGEQFF. CDR3 bases: TGCGCCAGCAGCCAAAAGCTAGCGGGAGGTGAGCAGTTCTTC.

This clone was seen once. The rearrangement joins TRBV7-2 to TRBJ1-5, with D perhaps matching TRBD1 (6 bases). The length of the CDR3 is 16 residues. Trimming took off 2 bases at V and 4 bases at J, with 15 bases between the two ends. Germline CDR1 SGHTA, CDR2 FQGNSA. CDR3 protein: CASSLKGEGSNQPQHF. The CDR3 DNA reads as TGTGCCAGCAGCTTAAAGGGGGAGGGCAGTAATCAGCCCCAGCATTTT.

The rearrangement uses TRBV19 and TRBJ1-2; TRBD1 matches at 10 bases. The germline V gene has CDR1 LNHDA and CDR2 SQIVND (reference sequence). V was pared by 6 bases and J by 4 bases, with 5 bases of the junction left unmatched. The CDR3 runs to 14 residues. The CDR3 loop is CASSPGTGVYGYTF. CDR3 nucleotides: TGTGCCAGTAGCCCCGGGACAGGGGTCTATGGCTACACCTTC. Looking up the rest from reference TRBV19 and TRBJ1-2 gives the full variable domain: DGGITQSPKYLFRKEGQNVTLSCEQNLNHDAMYWYRQDPGQGLRLIYYSQIVNDFQKGDIAEGYSVSREKKESFPLTVTSAQKNPTAFYLCASSPGTGVYGYTFGSGTRLTVV.

In its sample, this clone was seen once. V gene TRBV27 combines with J gene TRBJ1-3; 7 bases are a match to TRBD1. J lost 1 base, V lost 5 bases, and 5 bases had no gene match. This CDR3 is built from 15 residues. Germline values: CDR1 MNHEY, CDR2 SMNVEV (reference sequence). The CDR3 nucleotides are TGTGCCAGCAGTCCTAGGACAGGTTCTGGAAACACCATATATTTT. Translation: CASSPRTGSGNTIYF.

This chain links TRBV27 with TRBJ2-1; 10 bases map to TRBD2. After removal of 2 bases from V and 7 bases from J, the junction contained 5 bases not matched to a gene. The CDR3 runs 15 residues. The germline V gene encodes CDR1 MNHEY and CDR2 SMNVEV (reference sequence). The CDR3 DNA reads TGTGCCAGCAGTTTACTAGCGGGAGAACAGAATGAGCAGTTCTTC. Translation: CASSLLAGEQNEQFF.

The chain uses TRBV3-1 (or the pseudogene TRBV3-2) and TRBJ1-1; D gene ambiguous. CDR3 length: 13 residues. Trimming took off 0 bases at V and 4 bases at J, with 6 bases between the two ends. CDR1 and CDR2 (germline): LGHDT, YNNKEL (reference sequence). CDR3 amino acids: CASSQDTSTEAFF. CDR3 coding DNA: TGTGCCAGCAGCCAAGATACGAGCACTGAAGCTTTCTTT.

The chain employs TRBV5-1 and TRBJ2-1; 10 nucleotides match TRBD1. This CDR3 has 15 amino acids. With 4 bases clipped from V and 14 bases from J, the junction kept 15 bases outside the gene matches. CDR1 and CDR2 (germline): SGHRS, YFSETQ. The CDR3 loop reads CASSREGTSGTGEFF. CDR3 coding DNA: TGCGCCAGCAGCCGTGAGGGGACGTCCGGGACAGGGGAGTTCTTC. The full variable domain, rest sourced from reference TRBV5-1 and TRBJ2-1, is KAGVTQTPRYLIKTRGQQVTLSCSPISGHRSVSWYQQTPGQGLQFLFEYFSETQRNKGNFPGRFSGRQFSNSRSEMNVSTLELGDSALYLCASSREGTSGTGEFFGPGTRLTVL.

CDR3 DNA sequence: TGTGCCACCAGTGATTCCCGGGACAGGGACGAAAAACTGTTTTTT. Its protein is CATSDSRDRDEKLFF. The chain links TRBV24-1 to TRBJ1-4, with TRBD1 matching over 9 bases. Trimming at V came to 2 bases and at J to 8 bases, leaving 5 bases not matched to a gene. This CDR3 contains 15 residues. In germline, CDR1 is KGHDR, CDR2 SFDVKD.

J is TRBJ1-2 and V is TRBV27; 11 nucleotides align to TRBD1. The CDR3 runs 13 residues. Germline-derived CDR1 and CDR2 are MNHEY and SMNVEV (reference sequence). V was pared by 10 bases and J by 8 bases, with 9 bases of the junction left unmatched. CDR3 loop: CATVGTGGGGYTF. CDR3 nucleotide sequence: TGTGCCACCGTAGGGACAGGGGGGGGAGGCTACACCTTC.

This clone appeared a single time. The V and J genes are TRBV19 and TRBJ1-2; 7 bases map to TRBD1. The ends lost 6 bases at V and 3 bases at J; junction bases unmatched: 7. The CDR3 runs 14 residues. In germline, CDR1 is LNHDA, CDR2 SQIVND (reference sequence). The DNA of the CDR3 is TGTGCCAGTAGAGAAACAGGGGACCACTATGGCTACACCTTC. It encodes CASRETGDHYGYTF.

The chain recombines TRBV7-2 with TRBJ2-1; D remains ambiguous. The CDR3 contains 13 residues. Looked up from germline, CDR1 is SGHTA and CDR2 is FQGNSA. Trimming shortened V by 0 bases and J by 6 bases, and 6 bases separated the two germline ends. CDR3 nucleotides: TGTGCCAGCAGCTTAGCTCTCCCCAATGAGCAGTTCTTC. It encodes CASSLALPNEQFF.

The CDR3 protein is CASSQDQNQPQHF. CDR3 nucleotides: TGCGCCAGCAGCCAAGACCAGAATCAGCCCCAGCATTTT. V and J are TRBV4-3 and TRBJ1-5; D gene ambiguous. Trimming took 0 bases from V and 4 from J, leaving 4 bases between them. The CDR3 loop spans 13 amino acids. From germline, CDR1 is LGHNA and CDR2 YSLEER.

This chain joins TRBV2 and TRBJ1-2; TRBD1 aligns across 8 bases. The CDR3 length is 14 residues. V lost 5 bases to trimming and J lost 4 bases; unmatched junction nucleotides: 6. In germline, CDR1 is SNHLY, CDR2 FYNNEI. The CDR3 region is CASSLTGEGYGYTF. The CDR3 nucleotides are TGTGCCAGCAGTCTGACAGGGGAGGGCTATGGCTACACCTTC.

The rearrangement links TRBV5-5 to TRBJ2-6; D not certain. CDR1 and CDR2 from the germline V gene are SGHKS and YYEKEE (reference sequence). The CDR3 spans 19 residues. V was pared by 3 bases and J by 0 bases, with 19 bases between. CDR3 in DNA: TGTGCCAGCAGCTCGCCAGAGGAGAGCCCCTACTCTGGGGCCAACGTCCTGACTTTC. This sequence encodes CASSSPEESPYSGANVLTF.